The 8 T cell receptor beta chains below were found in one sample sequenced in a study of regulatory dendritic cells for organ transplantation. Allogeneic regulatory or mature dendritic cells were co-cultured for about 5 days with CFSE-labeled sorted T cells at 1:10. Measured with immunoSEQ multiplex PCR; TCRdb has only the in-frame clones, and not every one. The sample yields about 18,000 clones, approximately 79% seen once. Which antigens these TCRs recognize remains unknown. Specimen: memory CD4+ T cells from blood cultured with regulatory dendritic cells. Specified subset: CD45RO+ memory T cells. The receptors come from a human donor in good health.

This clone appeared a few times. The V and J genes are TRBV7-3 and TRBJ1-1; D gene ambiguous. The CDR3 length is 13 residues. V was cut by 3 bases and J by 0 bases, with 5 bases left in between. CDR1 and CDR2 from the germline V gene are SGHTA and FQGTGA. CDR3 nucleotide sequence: TGTGCCAGCAGCTTGATGATGAACACTGAAGCTTTCTTT. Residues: CASSLMMNTEAFF.

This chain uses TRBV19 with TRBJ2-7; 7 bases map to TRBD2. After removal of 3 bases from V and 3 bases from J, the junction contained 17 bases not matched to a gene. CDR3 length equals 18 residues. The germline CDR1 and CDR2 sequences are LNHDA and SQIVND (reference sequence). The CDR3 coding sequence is TGTGCCAGTAGTATTAATTCGCGCGGGGGTCAGTATATCTACGAGCAGTACTTC. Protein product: CASSINSRGGQYIYEQYF.

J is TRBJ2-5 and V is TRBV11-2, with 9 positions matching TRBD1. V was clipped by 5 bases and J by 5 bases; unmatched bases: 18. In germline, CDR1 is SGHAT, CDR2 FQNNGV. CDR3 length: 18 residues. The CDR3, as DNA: TGTGCCAGCAGCCCCTCCGGGACAGGGAGAGTCGGAAGGGAGACCCAGTACTTC. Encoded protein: CASSPSGTGRVGRETQYF.

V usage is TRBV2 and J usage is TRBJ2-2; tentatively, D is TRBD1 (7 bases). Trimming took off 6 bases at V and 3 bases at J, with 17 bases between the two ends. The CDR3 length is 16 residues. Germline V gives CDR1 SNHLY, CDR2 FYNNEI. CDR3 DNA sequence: TGTGCCAGCAGCGTCCCCGGGGGACAGTACACCGGGGAGCTGTTTTTT. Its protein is CASSVPGGQYTGELFF.

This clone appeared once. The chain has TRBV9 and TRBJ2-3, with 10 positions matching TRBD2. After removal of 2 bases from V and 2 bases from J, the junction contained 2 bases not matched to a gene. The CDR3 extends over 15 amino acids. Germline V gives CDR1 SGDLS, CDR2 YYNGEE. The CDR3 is CASSVSGGPTDTQYF. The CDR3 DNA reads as TGTGCCAGCAGCGTTAGCGGGGGGCCCACAGATACGCAGTATTTT.

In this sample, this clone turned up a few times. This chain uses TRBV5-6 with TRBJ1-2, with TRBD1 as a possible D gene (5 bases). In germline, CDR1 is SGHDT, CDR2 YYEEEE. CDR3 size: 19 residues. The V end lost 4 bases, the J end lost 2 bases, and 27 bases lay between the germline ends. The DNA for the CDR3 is TGTGCCAGCAGCGATGCTAGTGCGAGGCTGACAGTTGGAAACTATGGCTACACCTTC. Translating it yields CASSDASARLTVGNYGYTF.

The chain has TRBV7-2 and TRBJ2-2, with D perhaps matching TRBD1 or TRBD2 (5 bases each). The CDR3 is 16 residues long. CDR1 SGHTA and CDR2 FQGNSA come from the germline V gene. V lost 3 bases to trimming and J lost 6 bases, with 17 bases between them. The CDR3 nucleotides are TGTGCCAGCAGCTTGGTGTGGCAAGTGGGGGCCGGGGAGCTGTTTTTT. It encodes CASSLVWQVGAGELFF.

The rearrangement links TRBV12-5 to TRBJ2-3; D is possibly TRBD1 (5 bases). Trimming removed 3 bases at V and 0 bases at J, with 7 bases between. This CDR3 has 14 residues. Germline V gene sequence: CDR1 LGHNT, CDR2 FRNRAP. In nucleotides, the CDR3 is TGTGCTAGTGGTTTATCAGGGAGCACAGATACGCAGTATTTT. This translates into CASGLSGSTDTQYF. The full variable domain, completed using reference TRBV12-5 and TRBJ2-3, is DARVTQTPRHKVTEMGQEVTMRCQPILGHNTVFWYRQTMMQGLELLAYFRNRAPLDDSGMPKDRFSAEMPDATLATLKIQPSEPRDSAVYFCASGLSGSTDTQYFGPGTRLTVL.